One and the same sample provided the 14 T cell receptor beta chains below, sequenced in a study of cytomegalovirus exposure and HLA in healthy donors. Use of 60 Vbeta and 13 Jbeta primers characterized the PCR. Some clones are missing from TCRdb's copy, which holds only in-frame ones; the method was immunoSEQ multiplex PCR. Altogether under 200,000 clones are present, 86% being singletons, with the ten largest covering around 0.3%. What was sequenced was PBMCs. The receptors come from a woman under 40 in good health and CMV-seronegative.

The CDR3 DNA reads TGTGCCAGCTCCTTAGAGAGGAGCTCCTACAATGAGCAGTTCTTC. Translated: CASSLERSSYNEQFF. V and J are TRBV18 and TRBJ2-1; D uncertain. Trimming took 6 bases from V and 0 from J, leaving 12 bases between them. Germline V gives CDR1 KGHSH, CDR2 LQKENI. The CDR3 extends over 15 amino acids.

The chain recombines TRBV2 with TRBJ2-5, with D tentatively TRBD2 (6 bases). This CDR3 region has 11 residues. V dropped 11 bases and J dropped 3 bases, with 10 bases sitting between them. The germline gives CDR1 SNHLY, CDR2 FYNNEI. The CDR3 loop reads CAGRTEETQYF. The CDR3 bases are TGTGCCGGGAGGACGGAAGAGACCCAGTACTTC.

J is TRBJ2-7 and V is TRBV28, with D possibly TRBD2 on 7 matching bases. With 11 bases removed from V and 5 bases from J, the gap between germline ends came to 19 bases. Germline V gives CDR1 MDHEN, CDR2 SYDVKM. This CDR3 is built from 13 residues. CDR3 sequence reads: CAGRNRGAHEQYF. CDR3 bases: TGTGCCGGCCGGAACCGGGGGGCTCACGAGCAGTACTTC.

The chain carries TRBV11-3 and TRBJ2-5; TRBD2 is a possible D gene (6 bases). There are 13 residues in the CDR3. In germline, CDR1 is SGHNT, CDR2 YENEEA. V lost 5 bases to trimming and J lost 1 base, with 8 bases between them. CDR3: CASSRGLQETQYF. CDR3 DNA: TGTGCCAGCAGCAGGGGACTCCAAGAGACCCAGTACTTC.

This clone showed up just a few times. The rearrangement joins TRBV13 to TRBJ2-1; unclear D gene. Per the germline V gene, CDR1 is PRHDT and CDR2 is FYEKMQ (reference sequence). Trimming cost V 4 bases and J 8 bases, with 12 bases left between them. The CDR3 totals 13 residues. The CDR3 DNA is TGTGCCAGCAGCTCTCAGGTCGGCGATGAGCAGTTCTTC. It encodes CASSSQVGDEQFF.

V and J are TRBV7-9 and TRBJ2-2; D may be TRBD1 (6 bases). The CDR3 length is 17 residues. Between the trimmed V and J ends, which lost 2 bases and 6 bases, there was a span of 19 bases. In germline, CDR1 is SEHNR, CDR2 FQNEAQ (reference sequence). Here the CDR3 DNA reads TGTGCCAGCAGCTTAATCAGGGACAAGGGAATAGCCGGGGAGCTGTTTTTT. Translation gives CASSLIRDKGIAGELFF.

This chain joins TRBV5-4 and TRBJ2-5; TRBD2 matches at 10 bases. The CDR3 loop spans 15 amino acids. V was pared by 0 bases and J by 5 bases, with 4 bases of the junction left unmatched. The germline CDR1 and CDR2 sequences are SGHNT and YYREEE (reference sequence). CDR3 amino acids: CASSLASGSGETQYF. CDR3 coding DNA: TGTGCCAGCAGCTTGGCTAGCGGGAGTGGGGAGACCCAGTACTTC.

The CDR3 is CSVWGRSSYNEQFF. The DNA of the CDR3 is TGCAGCGTCTGGGGCCGGAGCTCCTACAATGAGCAGTTCTTC. The chain uses TRBV29-1 and TRBJ2-1; the D gene is possibly TRBD1 (5 bases). CDR3 length: 14 amino acids. V was trimmed by 6 bases and J by 0 bases, leaving 12 bases between them. Germline assignment: CDR1 SQVTM and CDR2 ANQGSEA.

This clone was recorded only once. The V gene is TRBV21-1, the J gene TRBJ2-5; the D call in the table, TRBD2, was not verified against the DNA. TRBV21-1 is a pseudogene locus. This CDR3 comprises 13 residues. DNA of the CDR3: TGTGCCAGCAGCAAAGACTTTCAAGAGACCCAGTACTTC. It specifies CASSKDFQETQYF.

The chain combines TRBV9 with TRBJ2-2; D gene unclear. V dropped 0 bases and J dropped 0 bases, with 3 bases sitting between them. CDR1 and CDR2 (germline): SGDLS, YYNGEE. This CDR3 region has 14 residues. The DNA of the CDR3 is TGTGCCAGCAGCGTAGACTCGAACACCGGGGAGCTGTTTTTT. Its protein is CASSVDSNTGELFF.

The rearrangement uses TRBV7-9 and TRBJ2-7, with 8 bases that match TRBD1. The V and J ends lost 3 bases and 5 bases, in that order; junction bases with no gene match: 9. The germline V gene encodes CDR1 SEHNR and CDR2 FQNEAQ (reference sequence). The CDR3 runs to 15 residues. CDR3 nucleotide sequence: TGTGCCAGCAGCTTCTCGGGACAGGCACCTGACGAGCAGTACTTC. Residues: CASSFSGQAPDEQYF.

In nucleotides, the CDR3 is TGTGCCAGCAGCCTTATGGGACAGTACACTGAAGCTTTCTTT. Translated, it gives CASSLMGQYTEAFF. The rearrangement joins TRBV14 to TRBJ1-1; 7 bases are shared with TRBD1. The trim removed 4 bases at V and 3 bases at J, leaving 5 bases unmatched. CDR1 and CDR2 from the germline V gene are SGHDN and FVKESK. This CDR3 comprises 14 residues.

The V call is TRBV28, the J call TRBJ1-6; the D is unclear. The germline V gene encodes CDR1 MDHEN and CDR2 SYDVKM. This CDR3 has 19 residues. Trimming stripped 6 bases from V and 0 bases from J, with 21 bases between. CDR3 in DNA: TGTGCCAGCAGCCTTACCCCCTATCGACTAAGCTCCTATAATTCACCCCTCCACTTT. Protein sequence: CASSLTPYRLSSYNSPLHF.

This clone showed up just once. This same CDR3 is encoded by further DNA sequences in the sample. The V gene is TRBV11-3, the J gene TRBJ2-1, with TRBD1 identical over 7 bases. Germline CDR1 and CDR2: SGHNT and YENEEA. The CDR3 sequence is 15 residues long. V lost 1 base, J lost 3 bases, and 3 bases stayed unmatched. The DNA of the CDR3 is TGTGCCAGCAGCTTAGGACAGGGAGACTACAATGAGCAGTTCTTC. Translation: CASSLGQGDYNEQFF.